Sequencing of this TCR beta chain was carried out in a study of blood T cell repertoires in COVID-19. Per the authors' pipeline: Cell counts per sample came from amplifying reference gene primers. Clones were sequenced by immunoSEQ multiplex PCR, and TCRdb holds only the in-frame ones, with some missing. V and J calls and clone size are copied from that table; D and trimming were computed from the DNA. In the table there are 220,000 or so clones, almost 90% of which are singletons. The sample was PBMCs or T cells enriched from blood (not recorded which). This clonotype was sampled from a woman aged 45 to 65 with acute COVID-19.

The CDR3 is CASSSPLNVNIQYF. The CDR3, as DNA: TGTGCCAGCAGCTCGCCACTGAATGTAAACATTCAGTACTTC. The genes are TRBV11-2 and TRBJ2-4; D is undetermined. The ends were cut back, 4 bases at V and 6 bases at J, with 13 bases in the middle. The CDR3 is made up of 14 amino acids. Germline V gene sequence: CDR1 SGHAT, CDR2 FQNNGV.